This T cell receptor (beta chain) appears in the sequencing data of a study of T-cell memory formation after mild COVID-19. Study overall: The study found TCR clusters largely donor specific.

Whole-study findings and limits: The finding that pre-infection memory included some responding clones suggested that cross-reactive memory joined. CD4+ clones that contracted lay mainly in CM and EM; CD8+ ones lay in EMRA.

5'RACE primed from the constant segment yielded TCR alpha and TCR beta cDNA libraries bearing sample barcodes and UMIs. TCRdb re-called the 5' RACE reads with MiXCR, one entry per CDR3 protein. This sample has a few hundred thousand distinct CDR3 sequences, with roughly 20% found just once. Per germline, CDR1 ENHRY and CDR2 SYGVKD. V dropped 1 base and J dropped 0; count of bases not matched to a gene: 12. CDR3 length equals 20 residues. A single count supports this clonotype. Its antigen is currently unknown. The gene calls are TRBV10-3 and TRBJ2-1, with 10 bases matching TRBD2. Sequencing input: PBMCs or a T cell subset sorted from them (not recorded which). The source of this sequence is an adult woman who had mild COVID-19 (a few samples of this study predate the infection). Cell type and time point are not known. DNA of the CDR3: TGTGCCATCAGTGAGTGGCTAGCGGGGGAAGACTTAAGCTCCTACAATGAGCAGTTCTTC. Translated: CAISEWLAGEDLSSYNEQFF.